These 29 T cell receptor beta chains originate from one sample sequenced in a study of cytomegalovirus exposure and HLA in healthy donors. Assay: immunoSEQ multiplex PCR; the TCRdb copy retains only in-frame clones and omits some. There are about 120,000 clones in the sample; about 88% occur only once, and around 1.1% lies in the top ten. The sequencing sample was made of PBMCs. Receptors originate from a woman under 30 in good health and CMV-seronegative.

The V call is TRBV19, the J call TRBJ2-7, with 7 bases lining up with TRBD1. The CDR3 contains 16 residues. V was pared by 6 bases and J by 0 bases, with 11 bases of the junction left unmatched. Germline-derived CDR1 and CDR2 are LNHDA and SQIVND (reference sequence). Here the CDR3 DNA reads TGTGCCAGTAGCTCCCTCCCCGGGACAGCCTCCTACGAGCAGTACTTC. Encoded protein: CASSSLPGTASYEQYF.

This rearrangement joins TRBV9 to TRBJ2-7, with D possibly being TRBD2 (5 bases). The V gene lost 2 bases and the J gene lost 7 bases, with 16 bases spanning the gap. Germline V gives CDR1 SGDLS, CDR2 YYNGEE. This CDR3 region has 14 residues. CDR3 sequence reads: CASSVGNPGFEQYF. CDR3 coding DNA: TGTGCCAGCAGCGTCGGGAACCCCGGGTTTGAGCAGTACTTC.

The V and J genes are TRBV6-5 and TRBJ2-7, with 7 positions matching TRBD1. CDR3 size: 13 residues. J lost 2 bases, V lost 7 bases, and 5 bases had no gene match. Germline V gene lookup returns CDR1 MNHEY and CDR2 SVGAGI. As DNA, the CDR3 is TGTGCCAGCACTAAGACAGGGACCTACGAGCAGTACTTC. Translating it yields CASTKTGTYEQYF.

The CDR3 coding sequence is TGTGCCAGCGGGACTAGCGGGAGGTGGTGCACCGGGGAGCTGTTTTTT. It is translated as CASGTSGRWCTGELFF. This chain joins TRBV21-1 and TRBJ2-2; the table's D call of TRBD2 was not tested on the DNA. TRBV21-1 is a listed pseudogene. The CDR3 runs 16 residues.

V and J are TRBV6-5 and TRBJ1-1, with D tentatively TRBD1 (6 bases). The V gene's germline CDR1 is MNHEY and CDR2 SVGAGI. The germline V and J ends were trimmed by 2 bases and 0 bases, with 13 bases remaining between them. CDR3 size: 16 residues. As DNA, the CDR3 is TGTGCCAGCAGTTACCCGGACAGAGTGATGAACACTGAAGCTTTCTTT. This translates into CASSYPDRVMNTEAFF.

With respect to this clone: Other DNA variants within this sample encode the same CDR3. This sequence joins TRBV5-1 and TRBJ1-1; D possibly corresponds to TRBD1 (5 bases). The V gene's germline CDR1 is SGHRS and CDR2 YFSETQ. With 0 bases removed from V and 4 bases from J, the gap between germline ends came to 10 bases. The CDR3 runs 14 residues. DNA of the CDR3: TGCGCCAGCAGCTTGGGGCAGGGAGGCACTGAAGCTTTCTTT. Protein sequence: CASSLGQGGTEAFF.

DNA of the CDR3: TGCGCCAGCAGCACACAGACAGGGTCGGGGACTGAAGCTTTCTTT. Amino acids: CASSTQTGSGTEAFF. This sequence joins TRBV5-1 and TRBJ1-1, with TRBD1 matching over 7 bases. The germline V gene has CDR1 SGHRS and CDR2 YFSETQ. The CDR3 contains 15 residues. V gave up 4 bases and J gave up 5 bases; unmatched junction bases: 11.

The chain joins TRBV18 to TRBJ2-1, with 7 bases fitting TRBD2. The CDR3 extends over 17 amino acids. Germline loops: CDR1 KGHSH, CDR2 LQKENI. The ends lost 0 bases at V and 7 bases at J; junction bases unmatched: 12. CDR3 DNA sequence: TGTGCCAGCTCACCACCAATTCGGGACTACCTTTTGAATGAGCAGTTCTTC. Residues: CASSPPIRDYLLNEQFF.

This chain uses TRBV28 with TRBJ2-7, with no clear D. CDR1 and CDR2 from the germline V gene are MDHEN and SYDVKM. Trimming cost V 2 bases and J 0 bases, with 17 bases left between them. The CDR3 sequence is 17 residues long. CDR3 in amino acids: CASSLVLWARTSYEQYF. The CDR3 nucleotides read TGTGCCAGCAGTTTAGTTCTTTGGGCTCGAACCTCCTACGAGCAGTACTTC.

The chain has TRBV30 and TRBJ1-2, with TRBD1 matching over 8 bases. V was pared by 2 bases and J by 4 bases, with 6 bases of the junction left unmatched. CDR1 is GTSNPN and CDR2 is SVGIG in the germline V gene (reference sequence). The CDR3 sequence is 14 residues long. The CDR3 loop is CAWSSGQGAYGYTF. The CDR3 DNA reads TGTGCCTGGAGTTCAGGACAGGGAGCCTATGGCTACACCTTC.

V usage is TRBV30 and J usage is TRBJ1-2; weak D call: TRBD1 (5 bases). This CDR3 is 12 amino acids long. CDR1 and CDR2 from the germline V gene are GTSNPN and SVGIG (reference sequence). With 4 bases removed from V and 3 bases from J, the gap between germline ends came to 9 bases. CDR3 in amino acids: CAWNRFYYGYTF. For the CDR3, the DNA is TGTGCCTGGAACAGGTTTTACTATGGCTACACCTTC.

V and J are TRBV7-9 and TRBJ2-1; TRBD1 matches 7 bases. The germline V gene encodes CDR1 SEHNR and CDR2 FQNEAQ (reference sequence). With V trimmed by 5 bases and J by 2 bases, 6 bases remained unmatched. This CDR3 is built from 15 residues. CDR3 residues: CASSQTGTTYNEQFF. The CDR3 nucleotides read TGTGCCAGCAGCCAGACAGGGACCACCTACAATGAGCAGTTCTTC.

This sequence joins TRBV11-2 and TRBJ2-1; 9 positions match TRBD2. V shed 2 bases and J 4 bases; nucleotides not matched to a gene: 6. CDR3 length: 16 amino acids. From germline, CDR1 is SGHAT and CDR2 FQNNGV. The CDR3 reads CASSLIRGRGYNEQFF. CDR3 in DNA: TGTGCCAGCAGCTTAATTCGCGGGAGGGGTTACAATGAGCAGTTCTTC.

The sample holds one count of this clone. The V gene is TRBV2, the J gene TRBJ1-5, with no clear D. Germline CDR1 SNHLY, CDR2 FYNNEI. The length of the CDR3 is 15 residues. V lost 1 base to trimming and J lost 4 bases, with 11 bases between them. Here the CDR3 DNA reads TGTGCCAGCAGTGAAGATAGTCAGGAAAATCAGCCCCAGCATTTT. The encoded protein is CASSEDSQENQPQHF.

The V call is TRBV29-1, the J call TRBJ1-2; 11 nucleotides match TRBD1. CDR3 length: 13 amino acids. Germline loops: CDR1 SQVTM, CDR2 ANQGSEA. The junction had 4 bases not matched to a gene; V was cut back by 7 bases and J by 3 bases. In DNA form, the CDR3 reads TGCAGCGCCCGGGACAGGGGGGACTATGGCTACACCTTC. Translated: CSARDRGDYGYTF.

This chain uses TRBV28 with TRBJ1-6; D is possibly TRBD1 (5 bases). This CDR3 comprises 14 residues. Germline V gene lookup returns CDR1 MDHEN and CDR2 SYDVKM. Trimming left V 5 bases short and J 12 bases short, with 17 bases between. The DNA for the CDR3 is TGTGCCAGCAGTCAAGGGGCGAGTATTGGACCCCTCCACTTT. Translated, it gives CASSQGASIGPLHF.

This chain uses TRBV28 with TRBJ2-7, with TRBD1 as a possible D gene (6 bases). CDR1 and CDR2 from the germline V gene are MDHEN and SYDVKM. The V and J ends lost 6 bases and 4 bases respectively, with 10 bases between them. The CDR3 contains 12 residues. The CDR3 DNA is TGTGCCAGCAGGCTAGGGGGTTACGAGCAGTACTTC. This codes for CASRLGGYEQYF.

The V gene is TRBV25-1, the J gene TRBJ2-1, with TRBD2 matching 7 bases. With 1 base clipped from V and 9 bases from J, the junction kept 6 bases outside the gene matches. Germline values: CDR1 MGHDK, CDR2 SYGVNS. There are 14 residues in the CDR3. CDR3 coding DNA: TGTGCCAGCAGTGAATTTGGGGGAGGGCGTGAGCAGTTCTTC. Translation gives CASSEFGGGREQFF.

V is TRBV30 and J is TRBJ2-7, with 8 bases matching TRBD1. V trimming: 4 bases; J trimming: 2 bases; junction bases outside the gene matches: 4. This CDR3 is built from 13 residues. Germline V gene data show CDR1 as GTSNPN and CDR2 as SVGIG (reference sequence). For the CDR3, the DNA is TGTGCCTGGACCGGGACAGGCCCCTACGAGCAGTACTTC. The encoded protein is CAWTGTGPYEQYF.

The chain is built from TRBV19 and TRBJ2-5, with 8 bases that match TRBD1. From germline, CDR1 is LNHDA and CDR2 SQIVND (reference sequence). This CDR3 has 14 amino acids. V lost 3 bases to trimming and J lost 5 bases; unmatched junction nucleotides: 5. Here the CDR3 reads CASSMGQVRETQYF. DNA for the CDR3: TGTGCCAGTAGTATGGGACAGGTTCGGGAGACCCAGTACTTC.

The CDR3 DNA reads as TGTGCCAGCAGCTTAGTTACGGAGGAGCAGTACTTC. Its translation is CASSLVTEEQYF. V and J are TRBV7-9 and TRBJ2-7; D is unresolved. The CDR3 has 12 amino acids. Between the trimmed V and J ends, which lost 1 base and 7 bases, there was a span of 8 bases. CDR1 and CDR2 from the germline V gene are SEHNR and FQNEAQ (reference sequence).

The V call is TRBV10-2, the J call TRBJ1-1; D gene unclear. CDR3 length: 11 residues. CDR1 is WSHSY and CDR2 is SAAADI in the germline V gene. With 6 bases removed from V and 8 bases from J, the gap between germline ends came to 10 bases. DNA of the CDR3: TGCGCCAGCAGGGCCGGGATCGAAGCTTTCTTT. Translation: CASRAGIEAFF.

This clone has more than one count but fewer than ten. The chain uses TRBV5-4 and TRBJ2-3; TRBD2 matches 8 bases. CDR1 and CDR2 (germline): SGHNT, YYREEE (reference sequence). Losses at the gene ends were 2 bases for V and 0 bases for J; bases not matched to a gene: 5. The CDR3 is 16 amino acids. The CDR3 is CASSLTTSASTDTQYF. CDR3 nucleotides: TGTGCCAGCAGCTTAACGACTAGCGCAAGCACAGATACGCAGTATTTT.

This clone has more than one count but fewer than ten. The rearrangement uses TRBV2 and TRBJ1-2; possibly TRBD1 for D (6 bases). The V end was cut by 6 bases, the J end by 3 bases, with 11 bases between. Germline-derived CDR1 and CDR2 are SNHLY and FYNNEI. The CDR3 is 13 amino acids. This CDR3 reads CASSTGLDYGYTF. The DNA of the CDR3 is TGTGCCAGCAGCACAGGGCTTGACTATGGCTACACCTTC.

The chain combines TRBV15 with TRBJ1-3; D is possibly TRBD1 (5 bases). CDR1 LNHNV and CDR2 YYDKDF come from the germline V gene (reference sequence). Trimming left V 1 base short and J 5 bases short, with 12 bases between. The CDR3 has 15 residues. The CDR3: CATSRVAGDRNTIYF. The CDR3 DNA reads TGTGCCACCAGCAGAGTCGCGGGGGATCGAAACACCATATATTTT.

The chain employs TRBV4-3 and TRBJ1-2; 7 bases agree with TRBD1. Germline loops: CDR1 LGHNA, CDR2 YSLEER. CDR3 size: 16 residues. V lost 0 bases, J lost 1 base, and 5 bases stayed unmatched. The CDR3 sequence is CASSQEGDSRNYGYTF. CDR3 nucleotides: TGCGCCAGCAGCCAAGAAGGGGACAGCCGTAACTATGGCTACACCTTC.

The gene calls are TRBV27 and TRBJ2-5; a weak D match, TRBD2 (6 bases). Looked up from germline, CDR1 is MNHEY and CDR2 is SMNVEV (reference sequence). The CDR3 length is 12 residues. The germline V and J ends were trimmed by 8 bases and 0 bases, with 7 bases remaining between them. The CDR3: CASGDYQETQYF. The CDR3 nucleotides read TGTGCCAGCGGGGACTACCAAGAGACCCAGTACTTC.

The J gene is TRBJ2-1, the V gene TRBV5-6; D is ambiguous. Trimming pared 0 bases from V and 6 bases from J, leaving 4 bases between. This CDR3 comprises 12 residues. Germline CDR1 is SGHDT and CDR2 is YYEEEE. CDR3 nucleotide sequence: TGTGCCAGCAGCTTGGCCGGCAATGAGCAGTTCTTC. Translated: CASSLAGNEQFF.

The CDR3 region is CASSFSGLQGYTF. In nucleotides, the CDR3 is TGTGCCAGCAGCTTTTCGGGTTTGCAAGGCTACACCTTC. The chain has TRBV7-9 and TRBJ1-2; no definite D call. There are 13 residues in the CDR3. Trimming took off 3 bases at V and 8 bases at J, with 13 bases between the two ends. Germline V gene data show CDR1 as SEHNR and CDR2 as FQNEAQ (reference sequence).